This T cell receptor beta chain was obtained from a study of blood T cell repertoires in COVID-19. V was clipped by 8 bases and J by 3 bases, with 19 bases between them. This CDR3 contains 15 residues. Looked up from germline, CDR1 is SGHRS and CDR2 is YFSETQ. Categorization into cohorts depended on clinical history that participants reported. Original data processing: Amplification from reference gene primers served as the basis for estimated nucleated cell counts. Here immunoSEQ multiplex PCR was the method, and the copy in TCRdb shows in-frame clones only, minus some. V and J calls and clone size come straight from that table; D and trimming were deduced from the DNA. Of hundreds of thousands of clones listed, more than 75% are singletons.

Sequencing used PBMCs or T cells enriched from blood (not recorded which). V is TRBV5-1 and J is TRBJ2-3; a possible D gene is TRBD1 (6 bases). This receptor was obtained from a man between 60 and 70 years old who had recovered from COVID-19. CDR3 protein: CASETGQTQTDTQYF. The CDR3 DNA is TGCGCCAGTGAGACCGGACAGACGCAGACAGATACGCAGTATTTT. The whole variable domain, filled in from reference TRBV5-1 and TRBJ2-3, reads KAGVTQTPRYLIKTRGQQVTLSCSPISGHRSVSWYQQTPGQGLQFLFEYFSETQRNKGNFPGRFSGRQFSNSRSEMNVSTLELGDSALYLCASETGQTQTDTQYFGPGTRLTVL.